A single sample is the source of the 18 T cell receptor beta chains below, sequenced in a study of blood T cell repertoires in COVID-19. Repertoires were generated with immunoSEQ multiplex PCR, while TCRdb's copy carries only in-frame clones and drops some. The profile covers about 230,000 clones, with about nine tenths appearing a single time and approximately 10% taken by the ten largest. Material for sequencing was peripheral blood. Receptors originate from a man aged 50-59 years with COVID-19, enrolled during active disease.

The chain combines TRBV5-1 with TRBJ1-1; the match to TRBD1 covers 7 bases. The V gene's germline CDR1 is SGHRS and CDR2 YFSETQ. This CDR3 is 15 amino acids long. Trimming at V came to 3 bases and at J to 0 bases, leaving 5 bases not matched to a gene. As DNA, the CDR3 is TGCGCCAGCAGCTCCGAGGGGGCAATGAACACTGAAGCTTTCTTT. This translates into CASSSEGAMNTEAFF.

This clone was detected once. This chain joins TRBV18 and TRBJ2-5, with TRBD1 matching over 11 bases. V gave up 1 base and J gave up 5 bases; unmatched junction bases: 6. The germline V gene has CDR1 KGHSH and CDR2 LQKENI. CDR3 length: 16 amino acids. CDR3 sequence: CASSPQRTGGGETQYF. DNA for the CDR3: TGTGCCAGCTCACCACAACGGACAGGGGGCGGGGAGACCCAGTACTTC.

The chain links TRBV7-2 to TRBJ2-1, with 9 bases identical to TRBD1. V was clipped by 5 bases and J by 6 bases; unmatched bases: 8. The germline V gene encodes CDR1 SGHTA and CDR2 FQGNSA. The CDR3 sequence is 15 residues long. The CDR3 reads CASSAPDRGSNEQFF. In DNA, the CDR3 is TGTGCCAGCAGCGCTCCGGACAGGGGAAGCAATGAGCAGTTCTTC.

The chain uses TRBV11-2 and TRBJ1-5; tentative D call: TRBD1 (5 bases). Trimming removed 5 bases from V and 10 bases from J, with 15 bases in between. The germline CDR1 and CDR2 sequences are SGHAT and FQNNGV. The CDR3 sequence is 13 residues long. The CDR3 protein is CASSRSGSEPQHF. CDR3 DNA sequence: TGTGCCAGCAGCCGCTCAGGGTCAGAACCCCAGCATTTT.

This clone occurred a few times. The V and J genes are TRBV3-1 (or the pseudogene TRBV3-2) and TRBJ2-2, with D maybe TRBD1 (5 bases). Per the germline V gene, CDR1 is LGHDT and CDR2 is YNNKEL (reference sequence). The CDR3 is 15 residues long. The V and J ends lost 3 bases and 5 bases respectively, with 13 bases between them. In DNA form, the CDR3 reads TGTGCCAGCAGCCACGTAGGGGTATGGACCGGGGAGCTGTTTTTT. Translated, it gives CASSHVGVWTGELFF.

This clone was picked up a small number of times. The chain is built from TRBV19 and TRBJ1-1; possible D gene TRBD1, 5 bases. The V gene lost 3 bases and the J gene lost 5 bases, with 7 bases spanning the gap. The CDR3 runs 12 residues. Looked up from germline, CDR1 is LNHDA and CDR2 is SQIVND (reference sequence). This chain's CDR3 is CASSMQGTEAFF. CDR3 DNA sequence: TGTGCCAGTAGTATGCAGGGTACTGAAGCTTTCTTT.

The V and J genes are TRBV28 and TRBJ2-1; D is undetermined. The CDR3 has 12 residues. Germline V gene lookup returns CDR1 MDHEN and CDR2 SYDVKM. V lost 7 bases and J lost 7, with 11 bases in between. CDR3 sequence (DNA): TGTGCCAGCACGGAGCGAGAGAATGAGCAGTTCTTC. Translating gives CASTERENEQFF.

This clone was counted ten times or more. The chain is built from TRBV5-6 and TRBJ1-2; D is perhaps TRBD1 (6 bases). The CDR3 has 13 amino acids. Deletions cut 2 bases from V and 2 bases from J, with 7 bases between. The germline CDR1 and CDR2 sequences are SGHDT and YYEEEE. The DNA for the CDR3 is TGTGCCAGCAGCTTTAGGGGGAACTATGGCTACACCTTC. It codes for CASSFRGNYGYTF.

Of note for this clone: The identical CDR3 is also encoded by other nucleotide sequences in the sample. The rearrangement uses TRBV5-1 and TRBJ2-3; D might be TRBD2 (6 bases). Per germline, CDR1 SGHRS and CDR2 YFSETQ. Trimming cost V 0 bases and J 1 base, with 6 bases left between them. The CDR3 is 14 amino acids. The CDR3 DNA sequence: TGCGCCAGCAGCTTGGCGGGGGGCACAGATACGCAGTATTTT. It specifies CASSLAGGTDTQYF.

The chain employs TRBV10-3 and TRBJ2-7, with 8 positions matching TRBD2. The CDR3 is made up of 13 amino acids. Germline V gene sequence: CDR1 ENHRY, CDR2 SYGVKD. V lost 8 bases and J lost 5; bases outside the gene matches: 8. CDR3 loop: CAILSGEGDEQYF. The CDR3, as DNA: TGTGCCATCCTTAGCGGGGAAGGCGACGAGCAGTACTTC.

The table lists this clone with a few counts. The chain couples TRBV29-1 to TRBJ2-7; 8 bases match TRBD1. The CDR3 sequence is 12 residues long. Trimming took 4 bases from V and 3 from J; bases not matched to a gene: 2. Germline V gives CDR1 SQVTM, CDR2 ANQGSEA. CDR3 coding DNA: TGCAGCGTTGGGACAGGGAGCTACGAGCAGTACTTC. Translating it yields CSVGTGSYEQYF.

The CDR3 spells CASRTLQDGGNYGYTF. The CDR3 coding sequence is TGTGCCAGCAGGACCCTCCAAGACGGCGGTAACTATGGCTACACCTTC. The chain is built from TRBV5-4 and TRBJ1-2; D gene uncertain. V was shortened by 5 bases and J by 1 base, with 18 bases between the two germline ends. CDR1 and CDR2 (germline): SGHNT, YYREEE (reference sequence). This CDR3 region has 16 residues.

The chain employs TRBV28 and TRBJ2-5; D is perhaps TRBD2 (5 bases). Germline lookup yields CDR1 MDHEN and CDR2 SYDVKM. Trimming removed 5 bases from V and 3 bases from J, with 13 bases in between. The CDR3 contains 14 residues. The CDR3 region has the DNA TGTGCCAGCAGTCCCCCCGGGAATAAAGAGACCCAGTACTTC. Its protein is CASSPPGNKETQYF. The complete variable domain, with remaining parts taken from reference TRBV28 and TRBJ2-5, reads DVKVTQSSRYLVKRTGEKVFLECVQDMDHENMFWYRQDPGLGLRLIYFSYDVKMKEKGDIPEGYSVSREKKERFSLILESASTNQTSMYLCASSPPGNKETQYFGPGTRLLVL.

This sequence joins TRBV5-1 and TRBJ2-1; possible D gene TRBD1, 5 bases. CDR1 is SGHRS, CDR2 YFSETQ, per germline. V was pared by 7 bases and J by 5 bases, with 16 bases between. The CDR3 is made up of 14 amino acids. CDR3 nucleotide sequence: TGCGCCAGCCAAATTCAGGGCGCAAACAATGAGCAGTTCTTC. It yields the protein CASQIQGANNEQFF.

The chain employs TRBV28 and TRBJ2-3, with 9 bases that match TRBD2. This CDR3 contains 14 residues. Germline values: CDR1 MDHEN, CDR2 SYDVKM. V dropped 6 bases and J dropped 5; count of bases not matched to a gene: 6. CDR3 protein: CASRYSGGRDTQYF. For the CDR3, the DNA is TGTGCCAGCAGATATAGCGGGGGTAGAGATACGCAGTATTTT.

The chain recombines TRBV15 with TRBJ2-2; D is possibly TRBD1 (6 bases). Trimming removed 3 bases at V and 3 bases at J, with 17 bases between. CDR1 is LNHNV and CDR2 is YYDKDF in the germline V gene (reference sequence). The CDR3 is 17 amino acids. CDR3: CATSSTPGAGDTGELFF. Here the CDR3 DNA reads TGTGCCACCAGCAGCACGCCCGGGGCAGGGGACACCGGGGAGCTGTTTTTT.

A single count supports this clone. V usage is TRBV14 and J usage is TRBJ2-5; D is perhaps TRBD2 (5 bases). This CDR3 region has 14 residues. Looked up from germline, CDR1 is SGHDN and CDR2 is FVKESK. V was cut by 0 bases and J by 5 bases, with 10 bases left in between. The CDR3 sequence is CASSQDRGQETQYF. The DNA of the CDR3 is TGTGCCAGCAGCCAAGATCGAGGGCAGGAGACCCAGTACTTC.

V and J are TRBV7-6 and TRBJ2-1; 10 bases match TRBD2. In germline, CDR1 is SGHVS, CDR2 FNYEAQ. The CDR3 length is 16 residues. The junction had 9 bases not matched to a gene; V was cut back by 5 bases and J by 5 bases. The CDR3 spells CASSAIAGGSNNEQFF. In DNA form, the CDR3 reads TGTGCCAGCAGCGCAATAGCGGGGGGCTCGAACAATGAGCAGTTCTTC.